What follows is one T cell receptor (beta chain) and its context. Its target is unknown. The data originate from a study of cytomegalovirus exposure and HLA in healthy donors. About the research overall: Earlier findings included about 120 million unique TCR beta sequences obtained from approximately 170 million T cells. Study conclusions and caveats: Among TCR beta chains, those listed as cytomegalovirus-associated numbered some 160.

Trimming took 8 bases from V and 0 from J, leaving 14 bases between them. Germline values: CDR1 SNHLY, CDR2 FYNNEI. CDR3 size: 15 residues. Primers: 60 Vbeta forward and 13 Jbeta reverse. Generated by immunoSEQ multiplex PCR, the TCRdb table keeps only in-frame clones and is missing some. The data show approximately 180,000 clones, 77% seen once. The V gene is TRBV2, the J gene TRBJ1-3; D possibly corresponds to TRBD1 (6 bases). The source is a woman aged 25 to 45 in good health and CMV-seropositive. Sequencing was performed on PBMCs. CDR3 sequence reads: CASALIRGSGNTIYF. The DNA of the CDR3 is TGTGCCAGCGCCTTGATCAGGGGCTCTGGAAACACCATATATTTT. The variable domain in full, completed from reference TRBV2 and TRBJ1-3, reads EPEVTQTPSHQVTQMGQEVILRCVPISNHLYFYWYRQILGQKVEFLVSFYNNEISEKSEIFDDQFSVERPDGSNFTLKIRSTKLEDSAMYFCASALIRGSGNTIYFGEGSWLTVV.